This passage covers 10 T cell receptor beta chains from one sample sequenced in a study of technical replicates of blood from a handful of donors. Repertoires were generated with immunoSEQ multiplex PCR, while TCRdb's copy carries only in-frame clones and drops some. The data contain 80,000 to 90,000 clones, around 94% of them singletons. The sequenced material came from T cells isolated from PBMCs. Receptors originate from a human donor in good health.

The chain's CDR3 is CASSPPDLYGYTF. The DNA for the CDR3 is TGTGCCAGCTCACCACCTGACTTGTACGGCTACACCTTC. This chain joins TRBV18 and TRBJ1-2, with D uncertain. V lost 0 bases to trimming and J lost 8 bases, with 10 bases between them. CDR1 is KGHSH and CDR2 is LQKENI in the germline V gene. The CDR3 contains 13 residues. Using reference TRBV18 and TRBJ1-2 for the parts outside the CDR3, the full variable domain is NAGVMQNPRHLVRRRGQEARLRCSPMKGHSHVYWYRQLPEEGLKFMVYLQKENIIDESGMPKERFSAEFPKEGPSILRIQQVVRGDSAAYFCASSPPDLYGYTFGSGTRLTVV.

The chain carries TRBV19 and TRBJ2-1; 15 nucleotides line up with TRBD2. The germline V gene has CDR1 LNHDA and CDR2 SQIVND (reference sequence). This CDR3 comprises 19 residues. V shed 4 bases, J shed 0 bases, and the junction held 7 bases outside the gene matches. CDR3 DNA sequence: TGTGCCAGTAGTACCGGGACTAGCGGGAGGCGCAGCTCCTACAATGAGCAGTTCTTC. This codes for CASSTGTSGRRSSYNEQFF.

CDR3 protein: CAISEISGGTDTQYF. For the CDR3, the DNA is TGTGCCATCAGTGAGATTAGCGGAGGCACAGATACGCAGTATTTT. The chain carries TRBV10-3 and TRBJ2-3; possible D gene TRBD2, 6 bases. V was cut by 2 bases and J by 1 base, with 10 bases left in between. CDR1 and CDR2 (germline): ENHRY, SYGVKD. The CDR3 runs to 15 residues.

This clone came up a few times. In DNA, the CDR3 is TGTGCCACCTCCTTGGAGGGGACTTTCTTT. Protein product: CATSLEGTFF. The chain carries TRBV25-1 and TRBJ1-1; tentative D call: TRBD1 (5 bases). The V gene lost 10 bases and the J gene lost 12 bases, with 15 bases spanning the gap. CDR1 and CDR2 from the germline V gene are MGHDK and SYGVNS. This CDR3 region has 10 residues.

The J gene is TRBJ1-5, the V gene TRBV18; a possible D gene is TRBD1 (6 bases). The CDR3 is 15 residues long. The V end was cut by 4 bases, the J end by 5 bases, with 15 bases between. CDR1 and CDR2 from the germline V gene are KGHSH and LQKENI. The chain's CDR3 is CASSHREVSDQPQHF. CDR3 nucleotide sequence: TGTGCCAGCTCACACAGGGAAGTTAGTGATCAGCCCCAGCATTTT.

The chain links TRBV27 to TRBJ2-7; 8 bases agree with TRBD2. The CDR3 is 14 residues long. Germline CDR1 is MNHEY and CDR2 is SMNVEV (reference sequence). The V and J ends lost 5 bases and 2 bases, in that order; junction bases with no gene match: 5. The CDR3 region has the DNA TGTGCCAGCAGTCCGGGGGGGAGAGCCTACGAGCAGTACTTC. Its translation is CASSPGGRAYEQYF.

The rearrangement joins TRBV6-1 to TRBJ1-2; TRBD1 is a possible D gene (5 bases). The CDR3 contains 14 residues. Germline V CDR1 and CDR2: MNHNS, SASEGT. V was clipped by 1 base and J by 2 bases, with 8 bases between them. CDR3 in DNA: TGTGCCAGCAGTGAAGGCCAGGGCAACTATGGCTACACCTTC. Translation gives CASSEGQGNYGYTF.

In regard to this clone: The germline gene is not matched at one end of the junction; a read error may be the cause. V gene TRBV6-1 combines with J gene TRBJ2-6; possibly TRBD1 for D (6 bases). CDR3 length: 18 amino acids. Germline V lookup: CDR1 MNHNS, CDR2 SASEGT. This CDR3 reads CASSEDRPTRSGANVLTF. The DNA of the CDR3 is TGTGCCAGCAGCGAAGACAGGCCAACACGCTCTGGGGCCAACGTCCTGACTTTC.

The count of this clone is one. The rearrangement joins TRBV5-1 to TRBJ2-7; D unresolved. The V and J ends lost 1 base and 6 bases respectively, with 14 bases between them. CDR3 length: 14 amino acids. From germline, CDR1 is SGHRS and CDR2 YFSETQ. The chain's CDR3 is CASSLFLGDGEQYF. CDR3 DNA: TGCGCCAGCAGCTTGTTTCTAGGCGACGGCGAGCAGTACTTC.

The DNA for the CDR3 is TGCAGCGTTGGGGGCGCGGGAGTCTATGAGCAGTTCTTC. It codes for CSVGGAGVYEQFF. The rearrangement joins TRBV29-1 to TRBJ2-1; 7 bases fit TRBD2. With V trimmed by 4 bases and J by 8 bases, 8 bases remained unmatched. CDR3 length equals 13 residues. Per germline, CDR1 SQVTM and CDR2 ANQGSEA.